Presented here are 28 T cell receptor beta chains from one specimen sequenced in a study of post-analysis software for immune sequencing data. Whole-study findings and limits: TRBV segments more frequent in patients than in controls numbered five and included TRBV5-6, TRBV5-1 and TRBV20-1.

The TCR beta cDNA libraries carried unique molecular identifiers. TCRdb passed the PCR reads through MiXCR, listing each CDR3 protein once. The sample consists of around 500,000 distinct CDR3 sequences, approximately 34% of them appearing once. What these receptors recognize is not known. Sequencing was performed on blood. The source is a girl aged 2 to 17 with multiple sclerosis.

V usage is TRBV29-1 and J usage is TRBJ1-4, with D possibly being TRBD1 (6 bases). Germline CDR1 and CDR2: SQVTM and ANQGSEA. The CDR3 contains 13 residues. Trimming shortened V by 6 bases and J by 7 bases, and 15 bases separated the two germline ends. The CDR3 nucleotides are TGCAGCGTCACAGGGTTTGGAGGTGAAAAACTGTTTTTT. This encodes CSVTGFGGEKLFF.

This clonotype was seen a single time. The chain is built from TRBV20-1 and TRBJ2-7; D is possibly TRBD1 (6 bases). The V gene's germline CDR1 is DFQATT and CDR2 SNEGSKA (reference sequence). This CDR3 spans 13 amino acids. V gave up 3 bases and J gave up 1 base, with 10 bases separating them. CDR3 loop: CSASYQGSYEQYF. As DNA, the CDR3 is TGCAGTGCTAGTTACCAGGGGTCCTACGAGCAGTACTTC.

This clonotype was detected once. This rearrangement joins TRBV11-2 to TRBJ2-3; D unclear. Germline CDR1 reads SGHAT; CDR2 reads FQNNGV. The CDR3 is made up of 15 amino acids. V was shortened by 1 base and J by 1 base, with 9 bases between the two germline ends. The CDR3 DNA reads TGTGCCAGCAGCTTAGTATTGGGTCGCACAGATACGCAGTATTTT. Amino acids: CASSLVLGRTDTQYF.

The chain couples TRBV5-1 to TRBJ2-5, with TRBD1 matching 9 bases. The germline V gene has CDR1 SGHRS and CDR2 YFSETQ. With 7 bases clipped from V and 0 bases from J, the junction kept 1 base outside the gene matches. The CDR3 is 13 residues long. CDR3 DNA sequence: TGCGCCAGCGGACAGGGGTACCAAGAGACCCAGTACTTC. Translation gives CASGQGYQETQYF.

The chain combines TRBV20-1 with TRBJ2-1; D uncertain. The germline V gene has CDR1 DFQATT and CDR2 SNEGSKA (reference sequence). V lost 8 bases, J lost 12 bases, and 17 bases lay in between. This CDR3 spans 11 amino acids. In DNA, the CDR3 is TGCAGTACTGAACAGAACCCCTCGCAGTTCTTC. Translation gives CSTEQNPSQFF.

The J gene is TRBJ1-2, the V gene TRBV6-5; D ambiguous. V gave up 6 bases and J gave up 4 bases, with 18 bases separating them. Germline V gene lookup returns CDR1 MNHEY and CDR2 SVGAGI. The CDR3 is made up of 15 amino acids. CDR3 amino acids: CASRTTSWGFYGYTF. The DNA of the CDR3 is TGTGCCAGCAGGACCACTTCTTGGGGATTCTATGGCTACACCTTC.

This clonotype was recorded many times. The rearrangement links TRBV18 to TRBJ2-1; perhaps TRBD1 as D (6 bases). The CDR3 is 13 amino acids. V was trimmed by 8 bases and J by 2 bases, leaving 10 bases between them. The germline CDR1 and CDR2 sequences are KGHSH and LQKENI. This CDR3 reads CASTGQTYNEQFF. CDR3 sequence (DNA): TGTGCCAGCACTGGACAGACCTACAATGAGCAGTTCTTC.

This clonotype was seen only a few times. The chain employs TRBV14 and TRBJ2-7; no reliable D call. The CDR3 contains 17 residues. V was cut by 0 bases and J by 4 bases, with 19 bases left in between. Germline V CDR1 and CDR2: SGHDN, FVKESK. CDR3 in DNA: TGTGCCAGCAGCCAAGATATCGGCCGGTCTCGCTCTTACGAGCAGTACTTC. Translating gives CASSQDIGRSRSYEQYF.

The chain links TRBV5-1 to TRBJ1-6; the D is unclear. The CDR3 sequence is 14 residues long. The V gene lost 4 bases and the J gene lost 8 bases, with 13 bases spanning the gap. Germline loops: CDR1 SGHRS, CDR2 YFSETQ. CDR3 sequence (DNA): TGCGCCAGCAGCCCCGAGAGTTCTCATTCACCCCTCCACTTT. Protein sequence: CASSPESSHSPLHF.

This clonotype came up once. The chain recombines TRBV20-1 with TRBJ2-5; TRBD2 agrees at 7 bases. The J segment lost 2 bases and the V segment lost 5 bases, leaving 5 bases of the junction unmatched. Germline-derived CDR1 and CDR2 are DFQATT and SNEGSKA (reference sequence). The CDR3 length is 13 residues. This CDR3 is CSALAGEQETQYF. The CDR3 DNA follows: TGCAGTGCTTTAGCGGGTGAACAAGAGACCCAGTACTTC.

J is TRBJ2-3 and V is TRBV7-2, with TRBD2 matching 7 bases. This CDR3 region has 13 residues. In germline, CDR1 is SGHTA, CDR2 FQGNSA. The CDR3 nucleotides are TGTGCTACCGGCAGCGGGACTACAGATACGCAGTATTTT. As protein: CATGSGTTDTQYF. Using reference TRBV7-2 and TRBJ2-3 for the parts outside the CDR3, the full variable domain is GAGVSQSPSNKVTEKGKDVELRCDPISGHTALYWYRQSLGQGLEFLIYFQGNSAPDKSGLPSDRFSAERTGGSVSTLTIQRTQQEDSAVYLCATGSGTTDTQYFGPGTRLTVL.

This clonotype came up a few times. The chain links TRBV3-1 to TRBJ2-3; tentative D call: TRBD2 (5 bases). V lost 0 bases and J 2 bases, leaving 9 bases between the germline ends. Germline V CDR1 and CDR2: LGHDT, YNNKEL (reference sequence). The CDR3 has 15 amino acids. The CDR3 here is CASSQDILDTDTQYF. CDR3 nucleotide sequence: TGTGCCAGCAGCCAAGATATACTAGACACAGATACGCAGTATTTT.

In its sample, this clonotype was seen a few times. This chain uses TRBV4-1 with TRBJ2-1, with 7 bases fitting TRBD2. V dropped 2 bases and J dropped 4; count of bases not matched to a gene: 5. CDR3 size: 15 residues. Germline CDR1 is MGHRA and CDR2 is YSYEKL. CDR3 protein: CASSQIAGEYNEQFF. CDR3 bases: TGCGCCAGCAGCCAAATTGCGGGGGAATACAATGAGCAGTTCTTC.

The table lists this clonotype with a count of one. V and J are TRBV12-3 or TRBV12-4 and TRBJ1-6; D may be TRBD1 (5 bases). Trimming left V 7 bases short and J 6 bases short, with 16 bases between. The CDR3 runs to 15 residues. The CDR3 reads CASTGLGDLNSPLHF. CDR3 nucleotides: TGTGCCAGCACTGGGCTGGGGGACCTTAATTCACCCCTCCACTTT.

With respect to this clonotype: An end of the junction differs from the germline gene, which may be a read error. The chain recombines TRBV12-3 or TRBV12-4 with TRBJ2-3, with a tentative D call TRBD2 (5 bases). The CDR3 length is 15 residues. In DNA, the CDR3 is TGTGCCAGCAGTTTCTTCGGAGGACTCGCAGATGCGCAGTATTTT. Its translation: CASSFFGGLADAQYF.

This clonotype has only one observation. The V call is TRBV7-8, the J call TRBJ1-4; 7 bases fit TRBD1. V shed 1 base, J shed 7 bases, and the junction held 3 bases outside the gene matches. This CDR3 is 14 amino acids long. Germline V lookup: CDR1 SGHVS, CDR2 FQNEAQ. The CDR3 here is CASSLDRGGEKLFF. Written as DNA, the CDR3 is TGTGCCAGCAGCTTAGACAGGGGCGGTGAAAAACTGTTTTTT.

This clonotype was detected a few times. The chain employs TRBV20-1 and TRBJ1-1; D uncertain. V gave up 3 bases and J gave up 5 bases, with 16 bases separating them. Germline values: CDR1 DFQATT, CDR2 SNEGSKA (reference sequence). The CDR3 loop spans 14 amino acids. CDR3 bases: TGCAGTGCTAGGGGCCACGGGGAAGGGACTGAAGCTTTCTTT. It codes for CSARGHGEGTEAFF.

Only a few counts were recorded for this clonotype. J is TRBJ1-2 and V is TRBV15; possibly TRBD1 for D (5 bases). The CDR3 totals 14 residues. V lost 5 bases, J lost 4 bases, and 14 bases lay in between. Germline assignment: CDR1 LNHNV and CDR2 YYDKDF (reference sequence). The CDR3 loop reads CATSSRGSGYGYTF. The CDR3 coding sequence is TGTGCCACCAGCTCAAGGGGAAGCGGCTATGGCTACACCTTC.

This clonotype occurred a few times. This rearrangement joins TRBV11-1 to TRBJ2-7, with a weak D call TRBD1 (6 bases). V was trimmed by 5 bases and J by 0 bases, leaving 17 bases between them. This CDR3 comprises 16 residues. In germline, CDR1 is SGHAT, CDR2 FQDESV (reference sequence). The CDR3 sequence: CASSPNRDINSYEQYF. The CDR3 DNA is TGTGCCAGCAGCCCCAACCGGGACATAAACTCCTACGAGCAGTACTTC.

This chain links TRBV2 with TRBJ2-5; 13 nucleotides match TRBD2. Germline CDR1 SNHLY, CDR2 FYNNEI. The CDR3 is 15 amino acids. Trimming cost V 4 bases and J 4 bases; bases outside gene matches: 3. In DNA form, the CDR3 reads TGTGCCAGCAGTGGGACTAGCGGGGGAAGAGAGACCCAGTACTTC. It translates to CASSGTSGGRETQYF.

The table lists this clonotype with many counts. J is TRBJ2-5 and V is TRBV3-1; TRBD2 matches 7 bases. V dropped 3 bases and J dropped 5; count of bases not matched to a gene: 9. CDR1 is LGHDT, CDR2 YNNKEL, per germline (reference sequence). The CDR3 is 15 residues long. CDR3 residues: CASSHPRGVQETQYF. The CDR3 bases are TGTGCCAGCAGCCATCCCCGGGGGGTCCAGGAGACCCAGTACTTC.

This clonotype was counted between two and nine times. The chain couples TRBV12-3 or TRBV12-4 to TRBJ2-3; weak D call: TRBD1 (6 bases). The germline V and J ends were trimmed by 6 bases and 5 bases, with 18 bases remaining between them. There are 15 residues in the CDR3. The CDR3 here is CASSPGTLRGDTQYF. CDR3 in DNA: TGTGCCAGCAGCCCCGGGACACTGAGGGGAGATACGCAGTATTTT.

This clonotype was counted only a few times. The chain links TRBV5-1 to TRBJ1-4, with 9 positions matching TRBD1. The CDR3 covers 14 residues. Trimming removed 2 bases from V and 7 bases from J; junction bases left unmatched: 3. Germline V gene data show CDR1 as SGHRS and CDR2 as YFSETQ. The chain's CDR3 is CASSFGQGTEKLFF. The CDR3 DNA is TGCGCCAGCAGCTTTGGACAGGGGACTGAAAAACTGTTTTTT.

This clonotype was picked up one time. At one of its ends the junction is not consistent with the germline gene, which may arise from a read error. V gene TRBV7-2 combines with J gene TRBJ1-4; 8 positions match TRBD1. The CDR3 consists of 16 residues. Germline CDR1 reads SGHTA; CDR2 reads FQGNSA. For the CDR3, the DNA is TGTGCCAGCAGCTTAGCCTGGACAGGGTCTAATGCAAAACTGTTTTTT. This translates into CASSLAWTGSNAKLFF.

This clonotype was seen only a few times. The chain's CDR3 is CATSRDRSVKSGGEKLFF. Written as DNA, the CDR3 is TGTGCCACCAGCAGAGATAGGTCGGTGAAGTCGGGCGGGGAAAAACTGTTTTTT. This sequence joins TRBV15 and TRBJ1-4; no definite D call. There are 18 residues in the CDR3. Germline loops: CDR1 LNHNV, CDR2 YYDKDF (reference sequence). V was shortened by 0 bases and J by 8 bases, with 22 bases between the two germline ends.

Here the CDR3 reads CSVWGSYGYTF. Written as DNA, the CDR3 is TGCAGCGTTTGGGGGTCCTATGGCTACACCTTC. The chain links TRBV29-1 to TRBJ1-2, with D perhaps TRBD1 (5 bases). V was clipped by 5 bases and J by 4 bases, with 8 bases between them. The CDR3 is 11 residues long. Germline CDR1 is SQVTM and CDR2 is ANQGSEA. Together with reference TRBV29-1 and TRBJ1-2, the CDR3 gives the full variable domain: SAVISQKPSRDICQRGTSLTIQCQVDSQVTMMFWYRQQPGQSLTLIATANQGSEATYESGFVIDKFPISRPNLTFSTLTVSNMSPEDSSIYLCSVWGSYGYTFGSGTRLTVV.

This chain uses TRBV18 with TRBJ1-1; no clear D. V gave up 4 bases and J gave up 2 bases, with 17 bases separating them. The germline gives CDR1 KGHSH, CDR2 LQKENI. The length of the CDR3 is 16 residues. CDR3 residues: CASSLHRGNGNTEAFF. As DNA, the CDR3 is TGTGCCAGCTCACTTCACCGCGGGAACGGCAACACTGAAGCTTTCTTT.

This clonotype was recorded a few times. The rearrangement links TRBV29-1 to TRBJ2-4; D not certain. The CDR3 spans 11 residues. CDR1 is SQVTM and CDR2 is ANQGSEA in the germline V gene. V lost 0 bases to trimming and J lost 13 bases, with 10 bases between them. In DNA, the CDR3 is TGCAGCGTTGAAGATTCTGGTGAGCAGTACTTC. Translated: CSVEDSGEQYF.